This TCR beta chain comes out of a study of neoadjuvant anti-PD-1 for oral cavity cancer. Study-wide results and limits: With a few patients per group, TCR findings need larger cohorts. Non-responders to neoadjuvant nivolumab had significantly more clonal PBMC T cells than responders.

This clone was seen a handful of times. Its antigen is unidentified. The method was immunoSEQ multiplex PCR; TCRdb's version includes in-frame clones alone and lacks a portion of them. This table has some 15,000 clones, around 69% appearing once. These newly diagnosed stage II-IVA oral cavity squamous cell carcinoma patients had no prior systemic or radiation treatment. Germline CDR1 and CDR2: SNHLY and FYNNEI. The CDR3 is made up of 14 amino acids. Trimming removed 7 bases from V and 5 bases from J, with 15 bases in between. Sequencing was performed on PBMCs, taken before nivolumab (anti-PD-1) treatment. The source is a person aged 40 to 85 with oral cavity squamous cell carcinoma. V is TRBV2 and J is TRBJ1-5; D not certain. DNA for the CDR3: TGTGCCAGCAACCTGCGGAGGGTAGATCAGCCCCAGCATTTT. This codes for CASNLRRVDQPQHF.